The 2 T cell receptor beta chains listed next were all sequenced from one sample in a study of post-analysis software for immune sequencing data. Broader study findings: TRBV segments more frequent in patients than in controls numbered roughly 5 and included TRBV5-6, TRBV5-1 and TRBV20-1.

cDNA libraries for TCR beta contained unique molecular identifiers. TCRdb ran MiXCR on the PCR reads and lists one entry per CDR3 protein. The table records roughly 620,000 distinct CDR3 sequences, 44% of them present only once. These receptors' targets are unknown. The sequenced sample was blood. Receptors originate from a girl between 10 and 17 years old with multiple sclerosis.

The chain joins TRBV12-3 or TRBV12-4 to TRBJ2-1; 12 positions match TRBD2. V trimming: 6 bases; J trimming: 15 bases; junction bases outside the gene matches: 12. This CDR3 has 14 amino acids. The CDR3 region has the DNA TGTGCCAGCAGGCCGGGACTAGCGGGCCTAAAGGCGTTCTTC. Amino acid sequence: CASRPGLAGLKAFF.

The V gene is TRBV4-1, the J gene TRBJ2-5, with 9 bases lining up with TRBD2. The J call may be mistaken, given a closer DNA end match to TRBJ2-7. Germline V lookup: CDR1 MGHRA, CDR2 YSYEKL. The CDR3 loop spans 15 amino acids. CDR3 in DNA: TGCGCCAGCAGCCAAGCCGGGACTAGCATCGACGAGCAGTACTTC. It yields the protein CASSQAGTSIDEQYF.